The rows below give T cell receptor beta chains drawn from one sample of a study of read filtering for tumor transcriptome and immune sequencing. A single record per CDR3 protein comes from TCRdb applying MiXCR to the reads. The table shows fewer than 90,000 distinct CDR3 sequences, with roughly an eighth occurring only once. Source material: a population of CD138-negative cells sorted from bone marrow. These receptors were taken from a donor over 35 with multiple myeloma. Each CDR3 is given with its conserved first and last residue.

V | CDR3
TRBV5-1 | CASSPTPDRGLTNEQFF
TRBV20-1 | CSARGPTSGRSSGETQYF
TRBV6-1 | CASTIYNEQFF
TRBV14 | CASSRRRTVSYNEQFF
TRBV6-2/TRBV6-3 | CASSYSWGLGYGYTF
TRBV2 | CASSLGGSGELFF
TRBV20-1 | CSARAPSGSRDTQYF
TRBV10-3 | CAISDGGGDTQYF
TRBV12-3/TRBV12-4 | CASSERQLRTDTQYF
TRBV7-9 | CASSYQGGYTEAFF
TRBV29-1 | CSSEGQQTGANEQFF
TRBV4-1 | CASRWARGRRGEKLFF
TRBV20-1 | CSAMTSGRAYNEQFF
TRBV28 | CASTPAGQRIYEQYF
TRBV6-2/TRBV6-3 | CASTSDQYEQYF
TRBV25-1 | CASSEGWDRNQPQHF
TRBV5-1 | CASSRDGDEQFF
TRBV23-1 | CASSQPPRRDSNQPQHF
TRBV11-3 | CASSPGTSRNEQFF
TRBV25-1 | CATSQGEGSGFGNQPQHF
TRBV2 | CASSEVGGSSTDTQYF
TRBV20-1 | CSARAQGDAQPQHF
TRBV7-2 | CASSFRTQVNEQFF
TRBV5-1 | CASSLGGASTDTQYF
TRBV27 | CASSLQGRGGTEAFF
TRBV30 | CACDSSGANVLTF
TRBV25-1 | CASSKETSYEQFF
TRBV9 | CASSVGGNSYNEQFF
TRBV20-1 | CSAVKDYGYTF
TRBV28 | CAGMAGRNTGELFF
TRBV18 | CASSPPTVKETQYF
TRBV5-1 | CASSLVPGGSYNEQFF
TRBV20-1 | CSASRGGPGDTQYF
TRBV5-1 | CASSKDREYGYTF
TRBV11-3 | CASSLAPVRATDTQYF
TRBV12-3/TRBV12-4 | CASEAGAANVLTF
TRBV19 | CASSNRGWDEQYF
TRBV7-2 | CASSLGRNQDYTF